This is a list of T cell receptor beta chains from one sample in a study of technical replicates of blood from a few donors. Using immunoSEQ multiplex PCR, the repertoire was profiled, and TCRdb retains in-frame clones only, with some absent. The table has approximately 70,000 clones, about 94% seen once; the top ten hold around 0.37%. The sequencing input was T cells isolated from PBMCs. The origin of the receptors is a human donor in good health. The CDR3 runs from the conserved cysteine through the conserved F or W. A D gene is named only where the DNA matches it firmly. Clone size appears in some rows only: once, few, many, or a class for an expanded clone.

DNA,CDR3,D,V,J,length,size
TGTGCCAGCAAACGAGCAGATACGCAGTATTTT,CASKRADTQYF,-,TRBV6-5,TRBJ2-3,11,-
TGTGCCAGCAGCCCCCGGACATATGGAAACACCATATATTTT,CASSPRTYGNTIYF,-,TRBV11-2,TRBJ1-3,14,-
TGTGCCAGCAGGTGGAGCGGGGGGGACCAAGAGACCCAGTACTTC,CASRWSGGDQETQYF,TRBD2,TRBV27,TRBJ2-5,15,once
TGTGCCAGCAGTTTAAGTGACAGGGGGATGTACGAGCAGTACTTC,CASSLSDRGMYEQYF,TRBD1,TRBV27,TRBJ2-7,15,-
TGTGCCAGCACTGCTCACCGGGACAGGGGGCTCCACTATGGCTACACCTTC,CASTAHRDRGLHYGYTF,TRBD1,TRBV28,TRBJ1-2,17,-
TGCAGCGTTGGAGTTGTCTCCTACGAGCAGTACTTC,CSVGVVSYEQYF,-,TRBV29-1,TRBJ2-7,12,-
TGTGCCAGCAGCTGGACAGGCTCCTACGAGCAGTACTTC,CASSWTGSYEQYF,TRBD1,TRBV5-6,TRBJ2-7,13,-
TGTGCCAGCAGCTTGGTAAGAGGCACGCAGTATTTT,CASSLVRGTQYF,-,TRBV5-4,TRBJ2-3,12,-
TGTGCCAGCAGTTCTCTGGCCTCTGAAGCTTTCTTT,CASSSLASEAFF,-,TRBV27,TRBJ1-1,12,once
TGTGCCAGCAGTTGGGACGGGGGTGTCAATCAGCCCCAGCATTTT,CASSWDGGVNQPQHF,-,TRBV7-9,TRBJ1-5,15,-
TGTGCCAGCAGTGGCCGGCCGGGAATTCCGGAGACCCAGTACTTC,CASSGRPGIPETQYF,-,TRBV2,TRBJ2-5,15,-
TGCGCCAGCAGCAAAGAGACAGGGAACGAGCAGTACTTC,CASSKETGNEQYF,TRBD1,TRBV10-1,TRBJ2-7,13,-
TGCAGCGTTTCCAGGGGTGGATATGCTTTCTTT,CSVSRGGYAFF,-,TRBV29-1,TRBJ1-1,11,medium-sized
TGTGCCAGAAGGTACCTAGCGGGAGCGGCGCCCGGGGAGCTGTTTTTT,CARRYLAGAAPGELFF,TRBD2,TRBV5-3,TRBJ2-2,16,once
TGCAGCGTGGTGATACGGGGTAGGACTGAAGCTTTCTTT,CSVVIRGRTEAFF,-,TRBV29-1,TRBJ1-1,13,-